Below, 15 T cell receptor beta chains from the same sample are listed, as sequenced in a study of OX40 agonist ivuxolimab in advanced cancers. Method: immunoSEQ multiplex PCR; TCRdb's copy keeps in-frame clones and lacks some. The repertoire includes some 50,000 clones, about three quarters of them detected once, and 7.9% sits in the top ten. The input for sequencing was CD4+ or CD8+ T cells sorted from blood, taken in a trial of the OX40 agonist ivuxolimab. The receptor set was obtained from an adult with an advanced solid tumor such as melanoma, head and neck, liver or kidney cancer.

V is TRBV9 and J is TRBJ2-1; 8 nucleotides line up with TRBD2. The CDR3 sequence is 15 residues long. CDR1 is SGDLS and CDR2 is YYNGEE in the germline V gene. The J segment lost 8 bases and the V segment lost 0 bases, leaving 7 bases of the junction unmatched. The CDR3 reads CASSVEAGGRDEQFF. Here the CDR3 DNA reads TGTGCCAGCAGCGTAGAGGCGGGAGGAAGGGATGAGCAGTTCTTC.

This clone appeared a few times. The chain combines TRBV5-4 with TRBJ2-7; 7 bases fit TRBD2. The CDR3 length is 13 residues. Germline-derived CDR1 and CDR2 are SGHNT and YYREEE (reference sequence). V trimming: 0 bases; J trimming: 7 bases; junction bases outside the gene matches: 4. As DNA, the CDR3 is TGTGCCAGCAGCTTGGGGCGGGAGCGAGAGCAGTACTTC. Encoded protein: CASSLGREREQYF.

This clone is judged medium-sized. The chain carries TRBV7-9 and TRBJ2-1; the match to TRBD2 covers 9 bases. The CDR3 is 13 amino acids. V gave up 5 bases and J gave up 10 bases; unmatched junction bases: 6. Germline CDR1 and CDR2: SEHNR and FQNEAQ (reference sequence). CDR3 coding DNA: TGTGCCAGCAGCCAAAACCTAGCGGGGGAGCAGTTCTTC. This translates into CASSQNLAGEQFF.

In this sample, this clone turned up a few times. The chain is built from TRBV7-2 and TRBJ1-1; D not certain. CDR3 length equals 14 residues. Trimming removed 0 bases at V and 13 bases at J, with 18 bases between. Germline-derived CDR1 and CDR2 are SGHTA and FQGNSA. This CDR3 is CASSLAADSLDVFF. CDR3 bases: TGTGCCAGCAGCTTAGCGGCCGACTCCCTCGACGTTTTCTTT.

This rearrangement joins TRBV19 to TRBJ2-7; D ambiguous. Trimming removed 5 bases from V and 3 bases from J, with 11 bases in between. In germline, CDR1 is LNHDA, CDR2 SQIVND (reference sequence). The CDR3 contains 13 residues. The chain's CDR3 is CASSVRSVYEQYF. CDR3 in DNA: TGTGCCAGTAGTGTACGTTCTGTCTACGAGCAGTACTTC.

V usage is TRBV5-1 and J usage is TRBJ1-1, with D tentatively TRBD1 (5 bases). The germline V gene encodes CDR1 SGHRS and CDR2 YFSETQ. Trimming took off 4 bases at V and 6 bases at J, with 22 bases between the two ends. The CDR3 is made up of 16 amino acids. The CDR3 reads CASSLELGGVPAEAFF. CDR3 DNA sequence: TGCGCCAGCAGCCTGGAACTGGGGGGGGTCCCAGCTGAAGCTTTCTTT.

The chain joins TRBV5-4 to TRBJ2-1, with a tentative D call TRBD2 (5 bases). Germline V gives CDR1 SGHNT, CDR2 YYREEE (reference sequence). The CDR3 has 12 residues. V gave up 0 bases and J gave up 14 bases, with 12 bases separating them. This CDR3 reads CASSLDSGMEFF. The CDR3 DNA reads TGTGCCAGCAGCTTGGACTCGGGAATGGAGTTCTTC.

The chain carries TRBV15 and TRBJ1-6, with a weak D call TRBD1 (5 bases). V was cut by 1 base and J by 10 bases, with 14 bases left in between. The CDR3 totals 15 residues. From germline, CDR1 is LNHNV and CDR2 YYDKDF (reference sequence). The chain's CDR3 is CATSRVGRAGSPLHF. CDR3 nucleotides: TGTGCCACCAGCAGAGTCGGCAGGGCCGGGTCACCCCTCCACTTT.

The sample holds a few counts of this clone. The J gene is TRBJ2-5, the V gene TRBV2; 9 bases line up with TRBD1. V trimming: 11 bases; J trimming: 5 bases; junction bases outside the gene matches: 9. CDR1 and CDR2 (germline): SNHLY, FYNNEI. The CDR3 loop spans 13 amino acids. DNA for the CDR3: TGTGCCGGAGAACAGGGGGCTGGCGAGACCCAGTACTTC. This translates into CAGEQGAGETQYF.

The chain combines TRBV18 with TRBJ2-1, with no clear D. Germline CDR1 reads KGHSH; CDR2 reads LQKENI. The length of the CDR3 is 13 residues. Trimming left V 3 bases short and J 7 bases short, with 10 bases between. The CDR3 nucleotides read TGTGCCAGCTCACCCCTAGGCAGAAATGAGCAGTTCTTC. This codes for CASSPLGRNEQFF.

V gene TRBV7-9 combines with J gene TRBJ1-2; tentative D call: TRBD1 (5 bases). CDR1 is SEHNR and CDR2 is FQNEAQ in the germline V gene (reference sequence). This CDR3 region has 14 residues. Trimming shortened V by 1 base and J by 7 bases, and 13 bases separated the two germline ends. The CDR3 DNA reads as TGTGCCAGCAGCTTAGAGTGGGCAGGGAGTGGCTACACCTTC. Translating it yields CASSLEWAGSGYTF.

This chain joins TRBV2 and TRBJ2-1; TRBD2 agrees at 12 bases. Germline CDR1 is SNHLY and CDR2 is FYNNEI. This CDR3 region has 15 residues. With 8 bases clipped from V and 8 bases from J, the junction kept 10 bases outside the gene matches. The CDR3 region has the DNA TGTGCCAGCGGACTGACTAGCGGGAGTTCTTATGAGCAGTTCTTC. Amino acids: CASGLTSGSSYEQFF. Combining the CDR3 with reference TRBV2 and TRBJ2-1 gives the whole variable domain EPEVTQTPSHQVTQMGQEVILRCVPISNHLYFYWYRQILGQKVEFLVSFYNNEISEKSEIFDDQFSVERPDGSNFTLKIRSTKLEDSAMYFCASGLTSGSSYEQFFGPGTRLTVL.

V usage is TRBV5-4 and J usage is TRBJ2-2; a possible D gene is TRBD2 (7 bases). CDR1 is SGHNT, CDR2 YYREEE, per germline (reference sequence). This CDR3 contains 15 residues. Trimming took off 3 bases at V and 5 bases at J, with 14 bases between the two ends. In DNA, the CDR3 is TGTGCCAGCAGCTGGCCCGGGGGGCTAACCGGGGAGCTGTTTTTT. Protein product: CASSWPGGLTGELFF.

The V call is TRBV6-6, the J call TRBJ2-7; D call uncertain. The germline V and J ends were trimmed by 5 bases and 1 base, with 15 bases remaining between them. The germline gives CDR1 MNHNY, CDR2 SVGAGI (reference sequence). The CDR3 is made up of 15 amino acids. DNA of the CDR3: TGTGCCAGCAGTCCCTATTCCCAAGGGTCCTACGAGCAGTACTTC. Translated, it gives CASSPYSQGSYEQYF.

CDR3 coding DNA: TGTGCCAGCTCGACGAATGGGGGTGGGGCTGAAGCTTTCTTT. Translated: CASSTNGGGAEAFF. V usage is TRBV18 and J usage is TRBJ1-1, with D maybe TRBD1 (5 bases). Germline V lookup: CDR1 KGHSH, CDR2 LQKENI. This CDR3 is 14 amino acids long. Trimming stripped 6 bases from V and 6 bases from J, with 17 bases between.